This entry is about one T cell receptor (beta chain). As yet, its antigen is unknown. The protocol was immunoSEQ multiplex PCR, while the TCRdb copy is restricted to in-frame clones and leaves out a portion. Of about 85,000 clones listed, approximately 89% are singletons. Germline assignment: CDR1 MNHNY and CDR2 SVGAGI (reference sequence). This CDR3 spans 15 amino acids. The V end lost 5 bases, the J end lost 4 bases, and 18 bases lay between the germline ends. The sample is drawn from a study of identifying expanded T cells in peripheral blood. Study-wide findings and caveats: Over two and four weeks, about 17 and 20 clones changed, versus around 1.2 between replicates. Variance in clone template counts between two-week samples significantly increased with total template count across all healthy donors.

The chain employs TRBV6-6 and TRBJ2-7; D possibly matches TRBD1 or TRBD2 (5 bases each). The TCR originated in a person aged 18 to 75 in good health. Sequencing was performed on blood. The CDR3 DNA reads as TGTGCCAGCAGTCCCCCCCCGGGGACGTCATACGAGCAGTACTTC. This encodes CASSPPPGTSYEQYF.